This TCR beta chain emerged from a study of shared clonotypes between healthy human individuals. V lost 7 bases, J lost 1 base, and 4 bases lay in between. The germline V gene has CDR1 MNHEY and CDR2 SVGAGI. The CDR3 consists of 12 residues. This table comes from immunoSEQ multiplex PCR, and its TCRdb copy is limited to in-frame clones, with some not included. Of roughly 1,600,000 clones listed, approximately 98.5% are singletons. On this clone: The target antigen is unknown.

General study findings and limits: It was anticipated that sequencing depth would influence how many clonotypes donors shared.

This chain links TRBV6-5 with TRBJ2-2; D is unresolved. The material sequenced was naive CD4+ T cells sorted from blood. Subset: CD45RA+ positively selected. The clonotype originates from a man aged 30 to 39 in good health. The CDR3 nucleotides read TGTGCCAGCATGAGGAACACCGGGGAGCTGTTTTTT. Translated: CASMRNTGELFF.